The 21 T cell receptor beta chains below were found in one sample sequenced in a study of T cells after yellow fever vaccination. TCRdb passed the 5' RACE reads through MiXCR, listing each CDR3 protein once. Of some 300,000 distinct CDR3 sequences listed, under 9% were seen once; the top ten hold around 3.1%. The sequencing used CD4+ T cells sorted from PBMCs, collected 5 days after the yellow fever booster vaccination. The receptors stem from a man younger than 35 who received the YFV17D yellow fever vaccine.

In DNA, the CDR3 is TGTGCCAGCAGTGATCAGGGGGGCTCCTACGAGCAGTACGTC. The encoded protein is CASSDQGGSYEQYV. The chain employs TRBV2 and TRBJ2-7; D might be TRBD1 (7 bases). Germline lookup yields CDR1 SNHLY and CDR2 FYNNEI. Trimming stripped 3 bases from V and 0 bases from J, with 9 bases between. CDR3 length: 14 amino acids.

This clonotype was counted only a few times. V gene TRBV4-3 combines with J gene TRBJ2-6, with D hard to call. In germline, CDR1 is LGHNA, CDR2 YSLEER. V was cut by 3 bases and J by 0 bases, with 6 bases left in between. This CDR3 has 15 amino acids. The CDR3 is CASSQASSGANVLTF. CDR3 coding DNA: TGCGCCAGCAGCCAGGCTAGCTCTGGGGCCAACGTCCTGACTTTC.

This clonotype has ten or more counts. This CDR3 reads CASSQLAGSYEQYF. The CDR3 DNA sequence: TGTGCCAGCAGCCAACTAGCGGGCTCCTACGAGCAGTACTTC. The chain carries TRBV7-2 and TRBJ2-7, with TRBD2 matching over 9 bases. J lost 0 bases, V lost 5 bases, and 2 bases had no gene match. The CDR3 has 14 residues. The germline V gene encodes CDR1 SGHTA and CDR2 FQGNSA.

This sequence joins TRBV6-2 or TRBV6-3 and TRBJ1-1; D is possibly TRBD1 (5 bases). Germline CDR1 is MNHEY and CDR2 is SVGEGT. The CDR3 runs to 16 residues. Trimming took off 4 bases at V and 6 bases at J, with 21 bases between the two ends. In nucleotides, the CDR3 is TGTGCCAGCAGTTCTTTACACCGGGACCCCGGCCCTGAAGCTTTCTTT. Encoded protein: CASSSLHRDPGPEAFF.

This chain connects TRBV18 to TRBJ2-1, with TRBD2 identical over 13 bases. Germline V CDR1 and CDR2: KGHSH, LQKENI. Germline trimming cut 2 bases from V and 6 bases from J; bases unmatched to any gene: 1. The CDR3 contains 15 residues. The chain's CDR3 is CASSPTSGGANEQFF. The CDR3 bases are TGTGCCAGCTCACCAACTAGCGGGGGGGCCAATGAGCAGTTCTTC.

This clonotype was counted many times. The chain links TRBV4-2 to TRBJ2-7; 9 nucleotides align to TRBD1. The ends lost 0 bases at V and 4 bases at J; junction bases unmatched: 4. Germline loops: CDR1 LGHNA, CDR2 YNFKEQ. The CDR3 is 15 residues long. The CDR3 DNA reads as TGTGCCAGCAGCCAAGATAGGGGACAGGGATACGAGCAGTACTTC. Residues: CASSQDRGQGYEQYF.

The chain employs TRBV18 and TRBJ2-3; 8 nucleotides line up with TRBD1. V trimming: 1 base; J trimming: 7 bases; junction bases outside the gene matches: 7. Germline values: CDR1 KGHSH, CDR2 LQKENI. CDR3 length: 15 amino acids. CDR3 protein: CASSPRTGQANTQYF. The CDR3 DNA sequence: TGTGCCAGCTCACCACGGACAGGGCAGGCGAATACGCAGTATTTT.

The chain uses TRBV3-1 and TRBJ2-3; unclear D gene. The CDR3 is 13 residues long. The germline V and J ends were trimmed by 5 bases and 3 bases, with 9 bases remaining between them. In germline, CDR1 is LGHDT, CDR2 YNNKEL (reference sequence). The CDR3 reads CASSSIRTDTQYF. As DNA, the CDR3 is TGTGCCAGCAGCTCTATACGGACAGATACGCAGTATTTT.

The chain recombines TRBV5-1 with TRBJ1-5; TRBD1 matches at 8 bases. The length of the CDR3 is 15 residues. V lost 4 bases and J lost 5; bases outside the gene matches: 8. Per the germline V gene, CDR1 is SGHRS and CDR2 is YFSETQ. For the CDR3, the DNA is TGCGCCAGCAGCCTATCAAACAGGGGGGATCAGCCCCAGCATTTT. Its protein product is CASSLSNRGDQPQHF.

This clonotype was seen repeatedly, ten times or more. The CDR3 sequence: CSARGSGGRDTQYF. The CDR3 nucleotides read TGCAGTGCTAGAGGGTCCGGGGGACGAGATACGCAGTATTTT. This chain uses TRBV20-1 with TRBJ2-3; D might be TRBD2 (6 bases). V was cut by 1 base and J by 5 bases, with 13 bases left in between. Germline V lookup: CDR1 DFQATT, CDR2 SNEGSKA (reference sequence). The CDR3 covers 14 residues.

This chain uses TRBV29-1 with TRBJ1-1, with D perhaps matching TRBD1 (5 bases). Trimming took off 5 bases at V and 0 bases at J, with 19 bases between the two ends. The CDR3 is 16 amino acids. Per germline, CDR1 SQVTM and CDR2 ANQGSEA. The CDR3 DNA is TGCAGCGTTCACGCTATAGTGACAGCCCTGAACACTGAAGCTTTCTTT. It translates to CSVHAIVTALNTEAFF.

The V and J genes are TRBV4-3 and TRBJ2-5, with 10 bases fitting TRBD2. Germline lookup yields CDR1 LGHNA and CDR2 YSLEER. This CDR3 has 15 residues. Trimming removed 1 base from V and 5 bases from J; junction bases left unmatched: 4. The DNA for the CDR3 is TGCGCCAGCAGCCAAGGCGGAGCGGGGGGGGAGACCCAGTACTTC. This gives the protein CASSQGGAGGETQYF.

This clonotype has a handful of counts. The chain carries TRBV28 and TRBJ1-2; D unclear. Germline V CDR1 and CDR2: MDHEN, SYDVKM. The ends were cut back, 6 bases at V and 8 bases at J, with 16 bases in the middle. The CDR3 runs 13 residues. This chain's CDR3 is CASSIKELGGYTF. For the CDR3, the DNA is TGTGCCAGCAGCATAAAGGAGCTTGGCGGCTACACCTTC.

This clonotype was seen a few times. The chain has TRBV5-1 and TRBJ2-3, with 8 bases that match TRBD1. V shed 8 bases and J 1 base; nucleotides not matched to a gene: 6. This CDR3 is built from 14 residues. Germline CDR1 reads SGHRS; CDR2 reads YFSETQ. CDR3 sequence: CARQAGGCTDTQYF. CDR3 nucleotides: TGCGCCAGGCAAGCAGGGGGCTGCACAGATACGCAGTATTTT.

This clonotype was recorded a few times. This chain connects TRBV5-1 to TRBJ2-3; no clear D. The CDR3 consists of 16 residues. The germline V and J ends were trimmed by 0 bases and 3 bases, with 14 bases remaining between them. Germline lookup yields CDR1 SGHRS and CDR2 YFSETQ. The CDR3 is CASSLAVGLGTDTQYF. The CDR3 nucleotides are TGCGCCAGCAGCTTGGCCGTAGGGTTGGGGACAGATACGCAGTATTTT.

This clonotype was observed once. The chain links TRBV12-3 or TRBV12-4 to TRBJ2-5, with a weak D call TRBD1 (5 bases). The length of the CDR3 is 13 residues. V lost 5 bases and J lost 4, with 11 bases in between. The CDR3: CASSPTQGETQYF. The CDR3 DNA is TGTGCCAGCAGTCCCACCCAGGGAGAGACCCAGTACTTC.

About this clonotype: One junction end does not reproduce the germline sequence, and a read error may be involved. V and J are TRBV7-7 and TRBJ2-1; D tentatively reads TRBD1 or TRBD2 (5 bases each). Germline assignment: CDR1 SSHAT and CDR2 FNYEAQ (reference sequence). CDR3 size: 15 residues. The CDR3 protein is CASSLGEWGDNEQFF. The DNA for the CDR3 is TGTGCTAGCAGCTTGGGGGAGTGGGGAGACAATGAGCAGTTCTTC.

This clonotype has just a few counts. At one end the junction does not follow the germline gene, possibly because of a read error. The CDR3 region is CASSYSPDTQYF. As DNA, the CDR3 is TGCGCCAGCAGCTATTCCCCAGATACGCAGTATTTT. The chain has TRBV2 and TRBJ2-3; D gene ambiguous. Germline-derived CDR1 and CDR2 are SNHLY and FYNNEI. CDR3 length: 12 amino acids.

V usage is TRBV9 and J usage is TRBJ2-5, with 13 bases fitting TRBD2. The CDR3 spans 17 residues. Looked up from germline, CDR1 is SGDLS and CDR2 is YYNGEE. V lost 3 bases to trimming and J lost 1 base; unmatched junction nucleotides: 6. The CDR3 bases are TGTGCCAGCAGCGGACTAGCGGGGGGCCCGGGCCAAGAGACCCAGTACTTC. Encoded protein: CASSGLAGGPGQETQYF.

The V and J genes are TRBV10-3 and TRBJ2-7; the match to TRBD1 covers 11 bases. V lost 4 bases to trimming and J lost 5 bases; unmatched junction nucleotides: 7. The length of the CDR3 is 15 residues. CDR1 ENHRY and CDR2 SYGVKD come from the germline V gene. The CDR3 loop reads CAISVTGTGGNEQYF. Written as DNA, the CDR3 is TGTGCCATCAGTGTAACCGGGACAGGGGGGAACGAGCAGTACTTC.

This clonotype occurred a few times. The chain has TRBV6-5 and TRBJ1-3, with D tentatively TRBD1 (6 bases). This CDR3 comprises 13 residues. Looked up from germline, CDR1 is MNHEY and CDR2 is SVGAGI. With 6 bases removed from V and 10 bases from J, the gap between germline ends came to 16 bases. CDR3 amino acids: CASSLGQLETIYF. The DNA for the CDR3 is TGTGCCAGCAGCCTTGGACAGCTAGAAACCATATATTTT.